The 10 T cell receptor beta chains listed next were all sequenced from one sample in a study of OX40 agonist ivuxolimab in advanced cancers. Data came from immunoSEQ multiplex PCR; TCRdb stores just in-frame clones and leaves some out. The sample has about 60,000 clones; around nine tenths are singletons. Sample: CD4+ or CD8+ T cells sorted from blood, taken in a trial of the OX40 agonist ivuxolimab. These receptors came from an adult with an advanced solid tumor such as melanoma, head and neck, liver or kidney cancer.

This rearrangement joins TRBV7-9 to TRBJ1-4, with 7 bases fitting TRBD1. The length of the CDR3 is 15 residues. With 5 bases clipped from V and 8 bases from J, the junction kept 11 bases outside the gene matches. Germline V gene lookup returns CDR1 SEHNR and CDR2 FQNEAQ (reference sequence). For the CDR3, the DNA is TGTGCCAGCAGCCCCCCGGGACAGAGGGGCGAAAAACTGTTTTTT. Residues: CASSPPGQRGEKLFF.

CDR3 bases: TGTGCCAGCAGCTTCGAAAGCTATGGCTACACCTTC. This gives the protein CASSFESYGYTF. V gene TRBV9 combines with J gene TRBJ1-2, with D uncertain. CDR3 length: 12 residues. V lost 4 bases and J 4 bases, leaving 8 bases between the germline ends. The V gene's germline CDR1 is SGDLS and CDR2 YYNGEE. Full variable domain (outside the CDR3, taken from reference TRBV9 and TRBJ1-2): DSGVTQTPKHLITATGQRVTLRCSPRSGDLSVYWYQQSLDQGLQFLIQYYNGEERAKGNILERFSAQQFPDLHSELNLSSLELGDSALYFCASSFESYGYTFGSGTRLTVV.

The J gene is TRBJ2-1, the V gene TRBV19, with TRBD1 matching 8 bases. The V and J ends lost 5 bases and 5 bases, in that order; junction bases with no gene match: 5. The germline V gene encodes CDR1 LNHDA and CDR2 SQIVND (reference sequence). The CDR3 runs to 14 residues. Written as DNA, the CDR3 is TGTGCCAGTAGTCCCGGGACAGGTAACAATGAGCAGTTCTTC. It is translated as CASSPGTGNNEQFF.

This chain joins TRBV30 and TRBJ2-3; TRBD2 matches at 13 bases. Germline V gene data show CDR1 as GTSNPN and CDR2 as SVGIG (reference sequence). J lost 6 bases, V lost 0 bases, and 3 bases had no gene match. The CDR3 loop spans 15 amino acids. This CDR3 reads CAWSVLAGGGDTQYF. CDR3 nucleotides: TGTGCCTGGAGTGTACTAGCGGGAGGGGGGGATACGCAGTATTTT.

Only one count was recorded for this clone. The chain employs TRBV10-1 and TRBJ1-1; D is uncertain. V shed 6 bases and J shed 0 bases, with 8 bases lying between them. The CDR3 runs 13 residues. Germline lookup yields CDR1 WNHNN and CDR2 SYGVQD (reference sequence). The CDR3 loop is CASSEGVNTEAFF. The CDR3 region has the DNA TGCGCCAGCAGCGAAGGTGTGAACACTGAAGCTTTCTTT.

V and J are TRBV28 and TRBJ2-7, with a tentative D call TRBD1 (6 bases). This CDR3 is built from 17 residues. Germline loops: CDR1 MDHEN, CDR2 SYDVKM. V was clipped by 5 bases and J by 3 bases, with 23 bases between them. As DNA, the CDR3 is TGTGCCAGCAGTATCATCGCTGCCCGCAGGGGCGGCTACGAGCAGTACTTC. Amino acid sequence: CASSIIAARRGGYEQYF.

The rearrangement links TRBV19 to TRBJ2-7; D might be TRBD2 (6 bases). V was cut by 2 bases and J by 3 bases, with 23 bases left in between. This CDR3 contains 18 residues. Germline V gene data show CDR1 as LNHDA and CDR2 as SQIVND (reference sequence). CDR3 nucleotide sequence: TGTGCCAGTAGTATATCGCACCTAAATAGCGGTAGTCTCTACGAGCAGTACTTC. This encodes CASSISHLNSGSLYEQYF.

The rearrangement links TRBV6-6 to TRBJ2-7; 8 nucleotides align to TRBD1. The trim removed 7 bases at V and 5 bases at J, leaving 13 bases unmatched. The CDR3 length is 15 residues. In germline, CDR1 is MNHNY, CDR2 SVGAGI (reference sequence). CDR3 loop: CASIANRGIRNEQYF. Written as DNA, the CDR3 is TGTGCCAGCATCGCCAACAGGGGGATCCGGAACGAGCAGTACTTC.

This sequence joins TRBV2 and TRBJ1-5; perhaps TRBD1 as D (6 bases). Germline CDR1 reads SNHLY; CDR2 reads FYNNEI. CDR3 length equals 15 residues. The germline V and J ends were trimmed by 6 bases and 2 bases, with 14 bases remaining between them. The CDR3 loop is CASRRQVAGNQPQHF. CDR3 sequence (DNA): TGTGCCAGCAGACGACAGGTGGCGGGCAATCAGCCCCAGCATTTT.

J is TRBJ1-1 and V is TRBV11-2; D not certain. Trimming took 0 bases from V and 1 from J, leaving 6 bases between them. CDR1 and CDR2 from the germline V gene are SGHAT and FQNNGV. The CDR3 is made up of 14 amino acids. CDR3 DNA sequence: TGTGCCAGCAGCTTAGATGTCAGGAACACTGAAGCTTTCTTT. Protein product: CASSLDVRNTEAFF.